Following are 29 T cell receptor beta chains from one sample sequenced in a study of blood T cell repertoires in COVID-19. Sequencing used immunoSEQ multiplex PCR; TCRdb keeps in-frame clones, though not all of them. The repertoire holds around 300,000 clones, with 80% to 90% as singletons. Sequences were obtained from PBMCs or T cells enriched from blood (not recorded which). Receptors originate from a woman in her twenties or thirties who had recovered from COVID-19.

To note about this clone: The junction departs from the called germline gene at one end, perhaps through a read error. V gene TRBV7-9 combines with J gene TRBJ2-7, with TRBD2 matching over 7 bases. CDR1 is SEHNR and CDR2 is FQNEAQ in the germline V gene (reference sequence). The length of the CDR3 is 15 residues. This chain's CDR3 is CANSLVGGGTYEQYF. DNA of the CDR3: TGTGCCAACAGCTTAGTTGGGGGAGGGACCTACGAGCAGTACTTC.

The chain combines TRBV2 with TRBJ1-5; tentatively, D is TRBD1 (5 bases). This CDR3 region has 15 residues. Per the germline V gene, CDR1 is SNHLY and CDR2 is FYNNEI. V dropped 2 bases and J dropped 6 bases, with 14 bases sitting between them. CDR3 loop: CASSEQGGQGQPQHF. CDR3 coding DNA: TGTGCCAGCAGTGAACAGGGAGGGCAGGGTCAGCCCCAGCATTTT.

This clone was recorded only once. V usage is TRBV18 and J usage is TRBJ1-1, with unresolved D. Trimming shortened V by 2 bases and J by 4 bases, and 8 bases separated the two germline ends. CDR1 is KGHSH, CDR2 LQKENI, per germline. This CDR3 comprises 13 residues. The CDR3 loop is CASSPFPGTEAFF. CDR3 DNA sequence: TGTGCCAGCTCACCATTTCCCGGCACTGAAGCTTTCTTT. The variable domain in full, completed from reference TRBV18 and TRBJ1-1, reads NAGVMQNPRHLVRRRGQEARLRCSPMKGHSHVYWYRQLPEEGLKFMVYLQKENIIDESGMPKERFSAEFPKEGPSILRIQQVVRGDSAAYFCASSPFPGTEAFFGQGTRLTVV.

This sequence joins TRBV3-1 (or the pseudogene TRBV3-2) and TRBJ2-3; 8 bases match TRBD2. Germline CDR1 reads LGHDT; CDR2 reads YNNKEL (reference sequence). This CDR3 has 15 residues. The V gene end was trimmed by 3 bases and the J gene end by 5 bases; junction bases not matched to a gene: 7. CDR3: CASSQFGGGGDTQYF. CDR3 DNA: TGTGCCAGCAGCCAGTTCGGGGGGGGCGGAGATACGCAGTATTTT.

This chain joins TRBV7-2 and TRBJ1-1; 8 bases are a match to TRBD1. The trim removed 5 bases at V and 1 base at J, leaving 3 bases unmatched. Germline-derived CDR1 and CDR2 are SGHTA and FQGNSA. This CDR3 comprises 14 residues. The CDR3 DNA reads as TGTGCCAGCAGCCTGACAGGGGCGAACACTGAAGCTTTCTTT. This encodes CASSLTGANTEAFF. Variable domain in full (rest from reference TRBV7-2 and TRBJ1-1): GAGVSQSPSNKVTEKGKDVELRCDPISGHTALYWYRQSLGQGLEFLIYFQGNSAPDKSGLPSDRFSAERTGGSVSTLTIQRTQQEDSAVYLCASSLTGANTEAFFGQGTRLTVV.

The chain combines TRBV29-1 with TRBJ1-5, with TRBD1 identical over 9 bases. The junction had 9 bases not matched to a gene; V was cut back by 5 bases and J by 10 bases. CDR3 length: 13 residues. Germline lookup yields CDR1 SQVTM and CDR2 ANQGSEA. The CDR3 is CSVRLGQGIPQHF. The CDR3 nucleotides read TGCAGCGTTCGCTTGGGACAGGGAATCCCCCAGCATTTT.

V gene TRBV9 combines with J gene TRBJ1-1; 7 bases fit TRBD1. CDR1 and CDR2 from the germline V gene are SGDLS and YYNGEE. Trimming at V came to 4 bases and at J to 3 bases, leaving 9 bases not matched to a gene. This CDR3 is 15 amino acids long. CDR3: CASSSRGGMDTEAFF. In DNA form, the CDR3 reads TGTGCCAGCAGCTCGCGAGGGGGCATGGACACTGAAGCTTTCTTT.

The rearrangement joins TRBV28 to TRBJ2-3; 7 nucleotides match TRBD2. V lost 5 bases, J lost 4 bases, and 9 bases stayed unmatched. CDR3 length: 15 amino acids. Germline V CDR1 and CDR2: MDHEN, SYDVKM. The CDR3 protein is CASSPLSGAADTQYF. In DNA form, the CDR3 reads TGTGCCAGCAGTCCTCTCAGCGGGGCGGCAGATACGCAGTATTTT.

This chain joins TRBV6-1 and TRBJ1-1; perhaps TRBD1 as D (5 bases). CDR3 length equals 17 residues. Germline values: CDR1 MNHNS, CDR2 SASEGT. The V gene lost 0 bases and the J gene lost 0 bases, with 14 bases spanning the gap. The CDR3 DNA is TGTGCCAGCAGTGAAGCCCCTTACGACAGACTGAACACTGAAGCTTTCTTT. The encoded protein is CASSEAPYDRLNTEAFF.

This rearrangement joins TRBV11-2 to TRBJ1-1, with 7 positions matching TRBD1. J gave up 0 bases and V 5 bases, and 9 bases lay outside the gene matches. The germline V gene encodes CDR1 SGHAT and CDR2 FQNNGV. The CDR3 has 16 residues. CDR3 in DNA: TGTGCCAGCAGCCCCCGGGGGACAGCCATGAACACTGAAGCTTTCTTT. Protein: CASSPRGTAMNTEAFF.

The chain couples TRBV7-9 to TRBJ1-1, with D possibly TRBD1 on 5 matching bases. Germline V gene sequence: CDR1 SEHNR, CDR2 FQNEAQ (reference sequence). Trimming removed 5 bases from V and 1 base from J, with 11 bases in between. The length of the CDR3 is 14 residues. CDR3 region: CASSESQGNTEAFF. CDR3 nucleotide sequence: TGTGCCAGCAGCGAATCCCAGGGGAACACTGAAGCTTTCTTT.

The chain employs TRBV5-1 and TRBJ1-1; no clear D gene. CDR1 and CDR2 from the germline V gene are SGHRS and YFSETQ. The V end was cut by 1 base, the J end by 5 bases, with 15 bases between. The CDR3 length is 15 residues. In nucleotides, the CDR3 is TGCGCCAGCAGCTTGAGTACGGGGAGGGTGACTGAAGCTTTCTTT. Translating it yields CASSLSTGRVTEAFF.

About this clone itself: Other DNA sequences in the sample encode the same CDR3. The J gene is TRBJ1-5, the V gene TRBV4-3; 10 nucleotides match TRBD1. The germline V gene encodes CDR1 LGHNA and CDR2 YSLEER. With 1 base clipped from V and 4 bases from J, the junction kept 1 base outside the gene matches. The CDR3 consists of 15 residues. CDR3 sequence reads: CASSQGTGGNQPQHF. CDR3 in DNA: TGCGCCAGCAGCCAAGGGACAGGGGGAAATCAGCCCCAGCATTTT.

Concerning this clone: Mismatch with germline at one junction end may stem from a read error. The gene calls are TRBV7-7 and TRBJ2-5; 9 nucleotides match TRBD1. The CDR3 sequence is 17 residues long. The germline gives CDR1 SSHAT, CDR2 FNYEAQ (reference sequence). CDR3 sequence reads: CASSLQEGQGNQETQYF. The CDR3 DNA is TGTGCTAGCAGCTTACAAGAGGGACAGGGAAACCAAGAGACCCAGTACTTC.

CDR3 nucleotide sequence: TGTGCCAGCAGCCAAGATGGGACTAGCGGTAACATCAACCACGAGCAGTACTTC. It specifies CASSQDGTSGNINHEQYF. The J gene is TRBJ2-7, the V gene TRBV3-1 (or the pseudogene TRBV3-2); the match to TRBD2 covers 11 bases. Germline V lookup: CDR1 LGHDT, CDR2 YNNKEL (reference sequence). Trimming removed 0 bases from V and 5 bases from J; junction bases left unmatched: 12. This CDR3 contains 18 residues.

The chain carries TRBV2 and TRBJ2-1; 9 bases line up with TRBD2. This CDR3 region has 15 residues. With V trimmed by 2 bases and J by 3 bases, 2 bases remained unmatched. The V gene's germline CDR1 is SNHLY and CDR2 FYNNEI. CDR3 nucleotides: TGTGCCAGCAGTGAAAGCGGGGGGATCTACAATGAGCAGTTCTTC. This gives the protein CASSESGGIYNEQFF.

V and J are TRBV6-2 or TRBV6-3 and TRBJ1-2; D is unclear. CDR1 is MNHEY, CDR2 SVGEGT, per germline. The CDR3 loop spans 11 amino acids. Trimming stripped 5 bases from V and 10 bases from J, with 11 bases between. The CDR3 spells CASSRRVDYTF. The DNA of the CDR3 is TGTGCCAGCAGTCGGCGGGTTGACTACACCTTC.

The rearrangement links TRBV5-8 to TRBJ1-1; the match to TRBD1 covers 9 bases. V shed 5 bases, J shed 5 bases, and the junction held 19 bases outside the gene matches. The length of the CDR3 is 18 residues. In germline, CDR1 is SGHTS, CDR2 YDEGEE. CDR3 amino acids: CASSQRDGQGRSRTEAFF. In DNA form, the CDR3 reads TGTGCCAGCAGTCAAAGAGACGGACAGGGGCGAAGTCGGACTGAAGCTTTCTTT.

The rearrangement links TRBV19 to TRBJ1-1; TRBD1 matches 7 bases. From germline, CDR1 is LNHDA and CDR2 SQIVND (reference sequence). The CDR3 extends over 13 amino acids. The V and J ends lost 0 bases and 8 bases, in that order; junction bases with no gene match: 3. The CDR3 sequence is CASSIDGRGEAFF. DNA for the CDR3: TGTGCCAGTAGTATAGACGGCAGGGGGGAAGCTTTCTTT.

The chain carries TRBV5-1 and TRBJ1-4; D unresolved. Germline loops: CDR1 SGHRS, CDR2 YFSETQ. The CDR3 is made up of 15 amino acids. V was trimmed by 3 bases and J by 8 bases, leaving 17 bases between them. The CDR3: CASSSGDEGGEKLFF. In nucleotides, the CDR3 is TGCGCCAGCAGCTCCGGGGATGAAGGCGGCGAAAAACTGTTTTTT. Full variable domain (missing parts from reference TRBV5-1 and TRBJ1-4): KAGVTQTPRYLIKTRGQQVTLSCSPISGHRSVSWYQQTPGQGLQFLFEYFSETQRNKGNFPGRFSGRQFSNSRSEMNVSTLELGDSALYLCASSSGDEGGEKLFFGSGTQLSVL.

The rearrangement uses TRBV6-5 and TRBJ1-2, with TRBD1 identical over 9 bases. The CDR3 loop spans 13 amino acids. The V segment lost 8 bases and the J segment 4 bases; nucleotides outside the gene matches: 5. Germline assignment: CDR1 MNHEY and CDR2 SVGAGI. The CDR3 bases are TGTGCCAGCGGGACAGGGCAATTCTATGGCTACACCTTC. Amino acid sequence: CASGTGQFYGYTF.

The chain carries TRBV5-4 and TRBJ2-3; weak D call: TRBD1 (6 bases). This CDR3 region has 14 residues. The germline V gene has CDR1 SGHNT and CDR2 YYREEE (reference sequence). The V gene lost 2 bases and the J gene lost 4 bases, with 11 bases spanning the gap. The chain's CDR3 is CASSFIQGADTQYF. The DNA for the CDR3 is TGTGCCAGCAGCTTTATACAGGGAGCAGATACGCAGTATTTT. Supplemented by reference TRBV5-4 and TRBJ2-3, the full variable domain reads ETGVTQSPTHLIKTRGQQVTLRCSSQSGHNTVSWYQQALGQGPQFIFQYYREEENGRGNFPPRFSGLQFPNYSSELNVNALELDDSALYLCASSFIQGADTQYFGPGTRLTVL.

This chain joins TRBV5-1 and TRBJ2-5; D unresolved. There are 15 residues in the CDR3. Trimming cost V 3 bases and J 1 base, with 13 bases left between them. The V gene's germline CDR1 is SGHRS and CDR2 YFSETQ. In nucleotides, the CDR3 is TGCGCCAGCAGCTCTTCTCGTCAGATCCAAGAGACCCAGTACTTC. This translates into CASSSSRQIQETQYF.

By frequency in the sample, this clone is medium-sized (0.01 to 0.1%). The sample has other DNA sequences that encode this CDR3 too. The chain links TRBV5-6 to TRBJ1-1; 7 bases map to TRBD1. Germline V gene lookup returns CDR1 SGHDT and CDR2 YYEEEE. V dropped 4 bases and J dropped 0; count of bases not matched to a gene: 3. This CDR3 region has 14 residues. The CDR3 nucleotides are TGTGCCAGCAGCGGGGACAGCATGAACACTGAAGCTTTCTTT. Amino acids: CASSGDSMNTEAFF.

The chain combines TRBV7-9 with TRBJ1-4, with unresolved D. Germline CDR1 reads SEHNR; CDR2 reads FQNEAQ (reference sequence). Trimming removed 5 bases at V and 3 bases at J, with 13 bases between. The CDR3 consists of 15 residues. CDR3 DNA: TGTGCCAGCAGCCGGAACCTCGGGGCTAATGAAAAACTGTTTTTT. Its translation: CASSRNLGANEKLFF.

This chain uses TRBV15 with TRBJ1-3; D is possibly TRBD1 (6 bases). Germline loops: CDR1 LNHNV, CDR2 YYDKDF (reference sequence). The CDR3 extends over 20 amino acids. V was clipped by 1 base and J by 0 bases, with 22 bases between them. CDR3 sequence reads: CATSRGWARGSSHSGNTIYF. The CDR3 coding sequence is TGTGCCACCAGCAGAGGATGGGCCAGGGGATCTTCACACTCTGGAAACACCATATATTTT.

The chain has TRBV11-2 and TRBJ2-1, with no clear D. Germline CDR1 reads SGHAT; CDR2 reads FQNNGV. CDR3 size: 11 residues. The V end lost 4 bases, the J end lost 9 bases, and 7 bases lay between the germline ends. CDR3 loop: CASSSSREQFF. CDR3 nucleotide sequence: TGTGCCAGCAGCTCGAGCCGTGAGCAGTTCTTC.

The chain has TRBV5-4 and TRBJ2-5, with unresolved D. V was clipped by 4 bases and J by 5 bases, with 18 bases between them. CDR3 length equals 15 residues. CDR1 SGHNT and CDR2 YYREEE come from the germline V gene (reference sequence). CDR3 amino acids: CASSPVQQRRETQYF. The CDR3 DNA sequence: TGTGCCAGCAGCCCCGTTCAGCAGCGTAGGGAGACCCAGTACTTC.

The rearrangement links TRBV7-9 to TRBJ1-1; D might be TRBD1 (6 bases). Trimming left V 6 bases short and J 8 bases short, with 19 bases between. Germline V gene lookup returns CDR1 SEHNR and CDR2 FQNEAQ (reference sequence). The CDR3 totals 14 residues. The chain's CDR3 is CASRMREGEVEAFF. CDR3 coding DNA: TGTGCCAGCAGAATGCGGGAGGGGGAGGTGGAAGCTTTCTTT.